Presented here are 7 T cell receptor beta chains from one specimen sequenced in a study of cytomegalovirus exposure and HLA in healthy donors. With 60 Vbeta and 13 Jbeta primers, the PCR was carried out. Clones were sequenced by immunoSEQ multiplex PCR, and TCRdb holds only the in-frame ones, with some missing. There are about 88,000 clones in the sample, with about 5.5% held by the top ten. The sequencing input was PBMCs. The receptors stem from a girl aged 5 to 17 in good health and CMV-seropositive.

J is TRBJ2-7 and V is TRBV4-1; D is perhaps TRBD1 (6 bases). With 1 base removed from V and 3 bases from J, the gap between germline ends came to 13 bases. Germline-derived CDR1 and CDR2 are MGHRA and YSYEKL. CDR3 length: 15 residues. The CDR3 loop reads CASSQARDTIYEQYF. In DNA, the CDR3 is TGCGCCAGCAGCCAAGCCAGGGACACCATCTACGAGCAGTACTTC.

The chain links TRBV6-5 to TRBJ1-1, with 7 bases lining up with TRBD1. Germline assignment: CDR1 MNHEY and CDR2 SVGAGI. After removal of 5 bases from V and 0 bases from J, the junction contained 3 bases not matched to a gene. This CDR3 has 14 residues. The CDR3 DNA follows: TGTGCCAGCAGTGTGGACAGGATGAACACTGAAGCTTTCTTT. It codes for CASSVDRMNTEAFF.

The chain links TRBV5-1 to TRBJ2-7, with 13 bases identical to TRBD2. Germline lookup yields CDR1 SGHRS and CDR2 YFSETQ. This CDR3 region has 14 residues. V dropped 6 bases and J dropped 6; count of bases not matched to a gene: 6. For the CDR3, the DNA is TGCGCCAGCAACGGACTAGCGGGGGTCGCCGAGCAGTACGTC. Translation gives CASNGLAGVAEQYV.

The CDR3 DNA is TGTGCCAGCTCCACTATAGAGACCCAGTACTTC. As protein: CASSTIETQYF. The rearrangement uses TRBV25-1 and TRBJ2-5; D uncertain. This CDR3 has 11 amino acids. Germline-derived CDR1 and CDR2 are MGHDK and SYGVNS. Between the trimmed V and J ends, which lost 8 bases and 4 bases, there was a span of 8 bases.

This chain joins TRBV30 and TRBJ2-1; 8 bases align to TRBD2. Germline CDR1 is GTSNPN and CDR2 is SVGIG (reference sequence). The ends lost 2 bases at V and 7 bases at J; junction bases unmatched: 1. The CDR3 is 12 amino acids. CDR3 region: CAWSPGGNEQFF. CDR3 bases: TGTGCCTGGAGTCCGGGGGGGAATGAGCAGTTCTTC.

The rearrangement joins TRBV9 to TRBJ2-3, with unresolved D. The CDR3 has 14 amino acids. V was trimmed by 2 bases and J by 6 bases, leaving 13 bases between them. Germline V lookup: CDR1 SGDLS, CDR2 YYNGEE. The CDR3 DNA reads TGTGCCAGCAGCGTCGATTTGCGGAGCGATACGCAGTATTTT. This translates into CASSVDLRSDTQYF.

The CDR3: CTSSPDFLWGNEQFF. The CDR3 DNA reads as TGCACCAGCAGCCCGGACTTCCTATGGGGCAATGAGCAGTTCTTC. The chain couples TRBV1 to TRBJ2-1; the DNA was not used to check the table's D call, TRBD2. TRBV1 has pseudogene status. The CDR3 covers 15 residues.